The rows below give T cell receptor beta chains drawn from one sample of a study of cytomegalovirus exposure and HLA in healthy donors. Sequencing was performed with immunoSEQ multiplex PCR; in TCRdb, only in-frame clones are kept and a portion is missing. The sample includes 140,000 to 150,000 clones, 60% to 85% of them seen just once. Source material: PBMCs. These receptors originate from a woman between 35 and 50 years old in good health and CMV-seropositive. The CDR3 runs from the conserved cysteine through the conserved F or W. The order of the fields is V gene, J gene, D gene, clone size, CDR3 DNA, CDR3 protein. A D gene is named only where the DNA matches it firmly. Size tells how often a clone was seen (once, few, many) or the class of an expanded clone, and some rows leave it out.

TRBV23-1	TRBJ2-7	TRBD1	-	TGCGCCAGCAGTCCATCCGACAGGGGACAGTCCTACGAGCAGTACTTC	CASSPSDRGQSYEQYF
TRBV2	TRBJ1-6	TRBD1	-	TGTGCCAGCAGTGCTATGGACAGGGGGCCGGATAATTCACCCCTCCACTTT	CASSAMDRGPDNSPLHF
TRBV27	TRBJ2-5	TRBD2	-	TGTGCCAGCAGTCGAAATCGCGGGGGGGCTGAGACCCAGTACTTC	CASSRNRGGAETQYF
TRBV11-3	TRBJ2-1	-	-	TGTGCCAGCAGTAGACAGGACCATGAGCAGTTCTTC	CASSRQDHEQFF
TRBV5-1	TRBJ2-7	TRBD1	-	TGCGCCAGCAGAAGGGACGACAGGGCCTACGAGCAGTACTTC	CASRRDDRAYEQYF
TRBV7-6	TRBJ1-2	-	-	TGTGCCAGCAGCTTAGGATCAGGAAACTATGGCTACACCTTC	CASSLGSGNYGYTF
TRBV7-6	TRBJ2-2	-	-	TGTGCCAGCAGCCCCCGGGTGGGGGGGCCTACGAACACCGGGGAGCTGTTTTTT	CASSPRVGGPTNTGELFF
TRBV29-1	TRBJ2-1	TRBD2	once	TGCAGCGTACTAGCGGCAACTTACAATGAGCAGTTCTTC	CSVLAATYNEQFF
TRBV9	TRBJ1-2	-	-	TGTGCCAGCAGCGTTGGCTCGGGGAACTATGGCTACACCTTC	CASSVGSGNYGYTF
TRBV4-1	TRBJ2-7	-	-	TGCGCCAGCAGCCAAGATGACAGGGGGTGGAGACTAGCGGGCTACGAGCAGTACTTC	CASSQDDRGWRLAGYEQYF
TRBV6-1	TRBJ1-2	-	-	TGTGCCAGCAGTGAAGTCGGCAGGGACTATGGCTACACCTTC	CASSEVGRDYGYTF
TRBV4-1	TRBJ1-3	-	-	TGCGCCAGCAGCAGGGGTGGCGGATATGGAAACACCATATATTTT	CASSRGGGYGNTIYF
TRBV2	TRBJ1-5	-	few	TGTGCCAGCATGGACAGTAGCAATCAGCCCCAGCATTTT	CASMDSSNQPQHF
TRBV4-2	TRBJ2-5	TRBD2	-	TGTGCCAGCAGCCCGGGAACTAGCGGGGGGGCCGGAGAGACCCAGTACTTC	CASSPGTSGGAGETQYF
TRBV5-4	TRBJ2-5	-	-	TGTGCCAGCAGCTCCCTCCCGACAGGGGAGGGAGAGACCCAGTACTTC	CASSSLPTGEGETQYF
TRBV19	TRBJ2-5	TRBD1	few	TGTGCCAGTAGCAAAACAGGGGGCCAAGAGACCCAGTACTTC	CASSKTGGQETQYF
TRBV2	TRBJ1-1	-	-	TGTGCCAGTCATGACAGAGCCAACACTGAAGCTTTCTTT	CASHDRANTEAFF
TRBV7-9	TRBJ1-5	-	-	TGTTCCAGCAGCTCCGGGACAAATCAGCCCCAGCATTTT	CSSSSGTNQPQHF
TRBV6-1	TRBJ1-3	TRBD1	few	TGTGCCAGCAGCGGGACAGTGAACACCATATATTTT	CASSGTVNTIYF
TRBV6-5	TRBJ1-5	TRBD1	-	TGTGCCAGTCAGGAGCAGGGGGCCTCTCAGCCCCAGCATTTT	CASQEQGASQPQHF
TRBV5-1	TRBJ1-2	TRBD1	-	TGCGCCAGCAGCCCCGGGACAGGGTCGAGGGGCTACACCTTC	CASSPGTGSRGYTF
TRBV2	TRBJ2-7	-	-	TGTGCCAGCAGTGACCCCAGGGCCTCCTACGAGCAGTACTTC	CASSDPRASYEQYF
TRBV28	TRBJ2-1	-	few	TGTGCCAGCACCGGATCAGGGATGAGCTCCTACAATGAGCAGTTCTTC	CASTGSGMSSYNEQFF
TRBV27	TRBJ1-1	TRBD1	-	TGTGCCAGCAGTTTAACCGACAGGGTTGTAGCTTTCTTT	CASSLTDRVVAFF
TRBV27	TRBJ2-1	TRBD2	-	TGTGCCAGCAGTCTAATAGCGGGCCCCTACAATGAGCAGTTCTTC	CASSLIAGPYNEQFF
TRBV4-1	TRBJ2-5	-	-	TGCGCCAGCAGCCCCGGACAAGAGATCCAAGAGACCCAGTACTTC	CASSPGQEIQETQYF
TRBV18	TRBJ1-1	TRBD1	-	TGTGCCAGCTCACGTCCGGGACAGCAGAACACTGAAGCTTTCTTT	CASSRPGQQNTEAFF
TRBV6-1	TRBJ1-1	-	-	TGTGCCAGCAGGCGACTGATCATGAACACTGAAGCTTTCTTT	CASRRLIMNTEAFF
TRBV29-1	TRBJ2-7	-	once	TGCAGCGTCCTAGACTACGAGCAGTACTTC	CSVLDYEQYF
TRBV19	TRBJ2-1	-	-	TGTGCCAGTAGTCTTTCCCCTACTCCTAGCTCCTACAATGAGCAGTTCTTC	CASSLSPTPSSYNEQFF
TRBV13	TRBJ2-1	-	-	TGTGCCAGCAGCTTAATCACAGTCTACAATGAGCAGTTCTTC	CASSLITVYNEQFF
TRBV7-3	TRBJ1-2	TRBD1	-	TGTGCCAGCAGCTTACCCCGACAGGGAGTGCGGTATGGCTACACCTTC	CASSLPRQGVRYGYTF
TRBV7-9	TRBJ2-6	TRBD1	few	TGTGCCAGCAGGAAACAGGGGGCTGGGGCCAACGTCCTGACTTTC	CASRKQGAGANVLTF
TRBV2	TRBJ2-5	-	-	TGTGCCAGCAGTGAACAGGGGACCCAGTACTTC	CASSEQGTQYF
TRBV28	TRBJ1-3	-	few	TGTGCCAGCAGTTTCCGGAGAACGGGAAACACCATATATTTT	CASSFRRTGNTIYF
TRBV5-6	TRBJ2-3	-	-	TGTGCCAGCAGTTCGACTAGTCCCCCCACAGATACGCAGTATTTT	CASSSTSPPTDTQYF
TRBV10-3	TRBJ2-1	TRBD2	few	TGTGCCATCAGCGGGACTAGCGGGTCAAATGAGCAGTTCTTC	CAISGTSGSNEQFF
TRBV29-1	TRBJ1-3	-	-	TGCAGCGTTGGACAGTCGTCTGGAAACACCATATATTTT	CSVGQSSGNTIYF
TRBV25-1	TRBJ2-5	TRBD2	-	TGTGCCAGCAGTGACTTACTAGCGGGGGAAGAGACCCAGTACTTC	CASSDLLAGEETQYF
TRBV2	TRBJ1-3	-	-	TGTGCCAGCAGGGCGAGCCGGGGATCTGGAAACACCATATATTTT	CASRASRGSGNTIYF
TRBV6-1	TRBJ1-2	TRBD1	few	TGTGCCAGTACACCAGGGGGGTATGGCTACACCTTC	CASTPGGYGYTF
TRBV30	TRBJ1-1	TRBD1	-	TGTGCCTGGAATGAAGGACAGGGAAGCACTGAAGCTTTCTTT	CAWNEGQGSTEAFF
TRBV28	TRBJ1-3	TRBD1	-	TGTGCCAGCAGCTCAGGGGGCGGTGGAAACACCATATATTTT	CASSSGGGGNTIYF
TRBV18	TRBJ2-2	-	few	TGTGCCAGCTCACTCTCCGGGACACCTACCGGGGAGCTGTTTTTT	CASSLSGTPTGELFF
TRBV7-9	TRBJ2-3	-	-	TGTGCCAGCAGGGGGACACGCTCTCTCACAGATACGCAGTATTTT	CASRGTRSLTDTQYF
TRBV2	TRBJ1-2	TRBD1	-	TGTGCCAGCAGTGCCGTGAGGCAGGGGGGTCCCAACTATGGCTACACCTTC	CASSAVRQGGPNYGYTF
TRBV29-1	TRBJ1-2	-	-	TGCAGCCTGAGGACAGCGGCTAACTATGGCTACACCTTC	CSLRTAANYGYTF
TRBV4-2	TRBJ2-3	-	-	TGTGCCAGCAGCCAAAAACTAGTCACAGATACGCAGTATTTT	CASSQKLVTDTQYF
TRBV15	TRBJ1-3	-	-	TGTGCCACCAGCAGAGGACAAATATCTGGAAACACCATATATTTT	CATSRGQISGNTIYF
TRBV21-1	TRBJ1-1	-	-	TGTGCCAGCAGCAAATCGGCGGGGGACTGGAACACTGAAGCTTTCTTT	CASSKSAGDWNTEAFF
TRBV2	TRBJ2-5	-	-	TGTGCCAGCAGGGGGCTCGAGGAGACCCAGTACTTC	CASRGLEETQYF
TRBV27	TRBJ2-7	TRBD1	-	TGTGCCAGCAGCATCCTGACAGGGGCGTCCGAGCAGTACTTC	CASSILTGASEQYF
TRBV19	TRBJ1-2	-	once	TGTGCCAGTAGTATGGTAACCAGGGACTATGGCTACACCTTC	CASSMVTRDYGYTF